This T cell receptor (beta chain) is from a study of T cell changes during pregnancy in multiple sclerosis (dated by TCRdb to about 2019). In terms of the full investigation: In women with multiple sclerosis, the researchers looked at how the T cell repertoire shifted as pregnancy progressed.

Concerning this clone: What this receptor recognizes is not known. No much larger clonotype is one base removed from it; base qualities were not supplied.

Counted from cysteine to phenylalanine, this CDR3 has 13 amino acids. The DNA shown is the 39-base CDR3, in frame from base 1. The germline V gene supplies CDR1 SGHTA and CDR2 FQGTGA. The V and J ends are trimmed by 5 bases and 0 bases, leaving 7 bases between them. Library prep was done by the immunoSEQ multiplex PCR assay. As stored in TCRdb, this immuneACCESS dataset retains in-frame rearrangements with V and J assigned. A fraction of the clones does not appear; measured against another copy, unresolved V genes explain less than half of the discrepancy, and the remainder lacks a known reason. The sample includes 40,000 to 60,000 clones, with 90% to 95% observed a single time. The ten largest clones capture approximately 0.49% of the sample.

The sequences come from CD4+ T cells from peripheral blood mononuclear cells, collected in the first trimester of pregnancy. The sequence derives from a female donor with multiple sclerosis, enrolled in a pregnancy study. Here the chain combines TRBV7-3 and TRBJ2-5; the D segment could be TRBD1, given 6 matching bases. Here is the DNA: TGTGCCAGCAGCAGACAGGACCAAGAGACCCAGTACTTC. Translation gives CASSRQDQETQYF.